These T cell receptor beta chains were read from a single sample in a study of T cell responses to AZD1222 COVID-19 vaccine. Profiled with immunoSEQ multiplex PCR; TCRdb holds only in-frame clones, not every one. This table has about 120,000 clones, roughly 85% appearing once. Sequenced here: peripheral blood, sampled on day 0 of MenACWY control vaccination. The receptors come from an adult in good health. CDR3s include the opening cysteine and the closing phenylalanine or tryptophan. Each record gives: D gene, V gene, CDR3 protein. The D gene is left open where the match is weak.

- | TRBV18 | CASSPEGSNSPLHF
- | TRBV27 | CASKESRNTDTQYF
TRBD1 | TRBV18 | CASSPRQGKGEQYF
TRBD1 | TRBV10-2 | CASSGTADNEQFF
- | TRBV7-8 | CASSLADWGSDYTDTQYF
- | TRBV13 | CASSPPTYVLYNEQFF
- | TRBV19 | CASSIRAGNYPAFF
- | TRBV9 | CASSVDAGVSTEAFF
TRBD1 | TRBV6-5 | CASRSRQGRGNF
- | TRBV6-5 | CASSYGGADGELFF
- | TRBV9 | CASTSGGATYQETQYF
TRBD2 | TRBV9 | CASSVRTSGTGELFF
- | TRBV7-9 | CASTLSQNTEAFF
- | TRBV5-6 | CASTDRGSGEKLFF
- | TRBV7-7 | CASSLFVGGELFF
TRBD1 | TRBV28 | CASSSLRGFNADTQYF
TRBD1 | TRBV14 | CASSRRQGGRYNSPLHF
TRBD1 | TRBV4-1 | CASSRDPPGQVNSPLHF
- | TRBV3-1/TRBV3-2 | CASSLTGSGAKEYF
- | TRBV12-3/TRBV12-4 | CASSLALSTEYF
- | TRBV27 | CASSLTNTNTGELFF
- | TRBV7-9 | CASSIREQFF
TRBD1 | TRBV2 | CASREQGAAEAFF
TRBD2 | TRBV3-1/TRBV3-2 | CASSQPGLAGRGETQYF
- | TRBV3-1/TRBV3-2 | CASHHRGGAEHGYTF
- | TRBV30 | CAWTGNSNQPQHF
TRBD1 | TRBV7-9 | CASSLGDRGRRETQYF
- | TRBV7-2 | CASSAQGTAYEQYF
TRBD2 | TRBV7-8 | CASSRTSGASTDTQYF
TRBD1 | TRBV18 | CASSPPRNPGQGRTEAFF
- | TRBV4-1 | CASSPVDGLSPLHF
- | TRBV18 | CASSRGAPGNEKLFF
- | TRBV28 | CASSLSGEGNEKLFF
- | TRBV7-9 | CASSLAGVPQYF
- | TRBV16 | CASSLTATEAFF
- | TRBV10-3 | CAISGVGQPQHF
- | TRBV3-1/TRBV3-2 | CASSGGSRWNEQFF
- | TRBV6-5 | CASSYGGGFGTEAFF
- | TRBV9 | CASSVGGFSYEQYF
- | TRBV29-1 | CSGKYRAGYTF
- | TRBV5-1 | CASSSGQISLATNEKLFF